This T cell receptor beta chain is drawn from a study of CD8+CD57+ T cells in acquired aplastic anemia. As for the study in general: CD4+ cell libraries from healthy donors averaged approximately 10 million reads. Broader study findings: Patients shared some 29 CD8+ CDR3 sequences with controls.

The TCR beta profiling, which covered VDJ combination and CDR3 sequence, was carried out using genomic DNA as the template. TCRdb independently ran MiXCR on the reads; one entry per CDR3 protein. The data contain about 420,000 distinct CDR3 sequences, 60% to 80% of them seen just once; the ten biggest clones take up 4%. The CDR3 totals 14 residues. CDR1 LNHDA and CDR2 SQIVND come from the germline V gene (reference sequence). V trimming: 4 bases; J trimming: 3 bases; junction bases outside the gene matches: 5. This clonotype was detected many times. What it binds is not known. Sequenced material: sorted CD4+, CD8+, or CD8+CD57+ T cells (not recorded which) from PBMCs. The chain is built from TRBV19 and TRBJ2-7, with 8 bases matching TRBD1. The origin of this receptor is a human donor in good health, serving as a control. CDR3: CASSNGQGLYEQYF. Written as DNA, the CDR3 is TGTGCCAGTAGTAACGGACAGGGCCTCTACGAGCAGTACTTC. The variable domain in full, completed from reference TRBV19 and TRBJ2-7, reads DGGITQSPKYLFRKEGQNVTLSCEQNLNHDAMYWYRQDPGQGLRLIYYSQIVNDFQKGDIAEGYSVSREKKESFPLTVTSAQKNPTAFYLCASSNGQGLYEQYFGPGTRLTVT.